Following are 14 T cell receptor beta chains from one sample sequenced in a study of CD8 T cells in ankylosing spondylitis. Broader study findings: There was a TCR beta motif, made of several highly homologous variants, that appeared characteristic of ankylosing spondylitis blood.

TCRdb passed the 5' RACE reads through MiXCR, listing each CDR3 protein once. The sample holds some 800,000 distinct CDR3 sequences; about 11% are singletons and the top ten take more than 0.5%. These TCRs are of unknown antigen specificity. The sample comprised blood, either unsorted or a sorted T cell fraction (not recorded which). These receptors came from a male donor with ankylosing spondylitis.

In its sample, this clonotype was seen a few times. The rearrangement joins TRBV5-1 to TRBJ1-2, with TRBD1 as a possible D gene (6 bases). Looked up from germline, CDR1 is SGHRS and CDR2 is YFSETQ. The length of the CDR3 is 15 residues. Trimming took off 1 base at V and 4 bases at J, with 14 bases between the two ends. The CDR3 reads CASSLTLQGSYGYTF. CDR3 coding DNA: TGCGCCAGCAGCTTGACCTTACAGGGCTCCTATGGCTACACCTTC.

The CDR3 DNA is TGTGCCAGCACCTTTCGCTTAGTACCCGGCTCCTACAATGAGCAGTTCTTC. It yields the protein CASTFRLVPGSYNEQFF. The chain uses TRBV27 and TRBJ2-1; D gene ambiguous. Germline V gene sequence: CDR1 MNHEY, CDR2 SMNVEV (reference sequence). Deletions cut 7 bases from V and 0 bases from J, with 19 bases between. This CDR3 contains 17 residues.

This clonotype was counted ten times or more. This chain links TRBV12-3 or TRBV12-4 with TRBJ2-7; D remains unclear. Trimming cost V 0 bases and J 2 bases, with 17 bases left between them. This CDR3 comprises 17 residues. In DNA, the CDR3 is TGTGCCAGCAGTTTAGCGATTTTTAGAACCGGAACCTACGAGCAGTACTTC. Translation: CASSLAIFRTGTYEQYF.

The genes are TRBV5-1 and TRBJ2-5, with 10 bases fitting TRBD2. Looked up from germline, CDR1 is SGHRS and CDR2 is YFSETQ. The junction had 12 bases not matched to a gene; V was cut back by 6 bases and J by 4 bases. This CDR3 has 16 residues. The CDR3 DNA follows: TGCGCCAGCATCCTTGGAGCGGGGGGGCACCCAGAGACCCAGTACTTC. Translated: CASILGAGGHPETQYF.

V gene TRBV20-1 combines with J gene TRBJ1-2; D is possibly TRBD1 (5 bases). CDR3 length equals 11 residues. The ends were cut back, 7 bases at V and 4 bases at J, with 10 bases in the middle. CDR1 is DFQATT and CDR2 is SNEGSKA in the germline V gene (reference sequence). For the CDR3, the DNA is TGCAGTGGGACATTTCTCTATGGCTACACCTTC. Its translation: CSGTFLYGYTF.

This clonotype was counted a few times. The chain combines TRBV3-1 with TRBJ1-1; D remains ambiguous. Trimming left V 4 bases short and J 1 base short, with 19 bases between. Germline lookup yields CDR1 LGHDT and CDR2 YNNKEL (reference sequence). CDR3 length: 17 residues. CDR3 region: CASSPYPNLGGNTEAFF. The CDR3 DNA reads as TGTGCCAGCAGCCCCTACCCCAATCTCGGAGGGAACACTGAAGCTTTCTTT.

The chain combines TRBV24-1 with TRBJ2-3; D is undetermined. Trimming cost V 5 bases and J 1 base, with 18 bases left between them. Germline CDR1 KGHDR, CDR2 SFDVKD. The CDR3 is made up of 17 amino acids. CDR3 coding DNA: TGTGCCACCAGTGTGTATTCTTTGGCGAGCGGCACAGATACGCAGTATTTT. Its protein is CATSVYSLASGTDTQYF.

This clonotype came up a few times. The J gene is TRBJ2-3, the V gene TRBV5-1; 13 bases match TRBD2. The CDR3 length is 19 residues. V lost 3 bases and J lost 0; bases outside the gene matches: 10. Germline CDR1 is SGHRS and CDR2 is YFSETQ. The CDR3 sequence is CASSSGRTSGRFSTDTQYF. CDR3 nucleotide sequence: TGCGCCAGCAGCTCCGGCCGGACTAGCGGGAGATTCAGCACAGATACGCAGTATTTT.

This clonotype was seen at least ten times. One junction end does not reproduce the germline sequence, and a read error may be involved. Here the CDR3 DNA reads TGTGCCGCCAGACAGGGGAGGGCAACTAATGAAAAACTGTTTTTT. Translation gives CAARQGRATNEKLFF. V and J are TRBV15 and TRBJ1-4; 8 bases map to TRBD1. Germline V gene sequence: CDR1 LNHNV, CDR2 YYDKDF (reference sequence). This CDR3 has 15 amino acids.

V usage is TRBV7-2 and J usage is TRBJ2-3; TRBD2 agrees at 7 bases. Trimming cost V 2 bases and J 4 bases; bases outside gene matches: 9. The CDR3 contains 16 residues. Germline V gene sequence: CDR1 SGHTA, CDR2 FQGNSA. Here the CDR3 reads CASSLRGRALADTQYF. CDR3 coding DNA: TGTGCCAGCAGCTTAAGAGGGAGGGCCCTAGCAGATACGCAGTATTTT.

In its sample, this clonotype was seen a few times. The gene calls are TRBV5-1 and TRBJ2-2; 16 nucleotides align to TRBD2. The trim removed 3 bases at V and 3 bases at J, leaving 5 bases unmatched. Germline V CDR1 and CDR2: SGHRS, YFSETQ. The CDR3 spans 18 residues. The CDR3 coding sequence is TGCGCCAGCAGCTCGGGACTAGCGGGAGGGCCACACACCGGGGAGCTGTTTTTT. Translation gives CASSSGLAGGPHTGELFF.

This clonotype was seen more than once but under ten times. This chain joins TRBV20-1 and TRBJ1-5; TRBD1 matches 7 bases. The CDR3 covers 13 residues. Germline trimming cut 6 bases from V and 5 bases from J; bases unmatched to any gene: 7. The germline V gene has CDR1 DFQATT and CDR2 SNEGSKA (reference sequence). In DNA form, the CDR3 reads TGCAGTGCCGGGGACAGTTGGGATCAGCCCCAGCATTTT. It codes for CSAGDSWDQPQHF.

The V gene is TRBV20-1, the J gene TRBJ2-7; D may match TRBD1 or TRBD2 (5 bases each). Trimming removed 0 bases from V and 0 bases from J, with 9 bases in between. Germline V gene sequence: CDR1 DFQATT, CDR2 SNEGSKA (reference sequence). The CDR3 extends over 14 amino acids. The DNA for the CDR3 is TGCAGTGCTAGAGATTGGGGGAGCTCCTACGAGCAGTACTTC. It is translated as CSARDWGSSYEQYF.

This clonotype was seen only a few times. V is TRBV28 and J is TRBJ2-1; 7 bases align to TRBD2. Germline loops: CDR1 MDHEN, CDR2 SYDVKM. V lost 4 bases and J lost 0; bases outside the gene matches: 3. The CDR3 is 15 amino acids. The CDR3 region has the DNA TGTGCCAGCAGTTGGAGCGGGATCTCCTACAATGAGCAGTTCTTC. It is translated as CASSWSGISYNEQFF.